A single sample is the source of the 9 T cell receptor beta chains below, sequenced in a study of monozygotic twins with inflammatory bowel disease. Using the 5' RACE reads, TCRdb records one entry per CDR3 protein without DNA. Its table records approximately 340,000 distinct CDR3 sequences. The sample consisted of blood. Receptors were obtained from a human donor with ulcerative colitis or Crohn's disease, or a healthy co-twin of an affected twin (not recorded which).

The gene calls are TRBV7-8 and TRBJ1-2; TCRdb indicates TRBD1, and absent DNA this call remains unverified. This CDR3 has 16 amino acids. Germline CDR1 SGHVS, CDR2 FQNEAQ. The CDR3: CASSLGWDRGGYGYTF.

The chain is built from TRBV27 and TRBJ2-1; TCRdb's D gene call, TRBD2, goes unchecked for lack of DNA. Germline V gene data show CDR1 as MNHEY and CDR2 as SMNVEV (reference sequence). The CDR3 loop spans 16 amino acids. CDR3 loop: CASSLSRTGGPHEQFF.

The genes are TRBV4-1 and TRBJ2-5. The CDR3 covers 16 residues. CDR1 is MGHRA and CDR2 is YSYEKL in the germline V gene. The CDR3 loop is CASSRELGRPKETQYF.

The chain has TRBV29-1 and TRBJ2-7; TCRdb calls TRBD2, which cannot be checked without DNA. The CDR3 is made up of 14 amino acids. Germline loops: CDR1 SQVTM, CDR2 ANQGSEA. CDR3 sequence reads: CSVFGGLAGEEQYF.

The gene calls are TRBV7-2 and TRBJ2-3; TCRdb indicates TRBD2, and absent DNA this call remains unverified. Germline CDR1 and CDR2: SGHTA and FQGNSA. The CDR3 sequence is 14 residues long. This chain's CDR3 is CASSLGLAGDTQYF.

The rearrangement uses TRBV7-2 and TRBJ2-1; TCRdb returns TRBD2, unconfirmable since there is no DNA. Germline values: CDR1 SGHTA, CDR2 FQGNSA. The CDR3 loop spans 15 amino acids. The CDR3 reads CASERSPSSYNEQFF. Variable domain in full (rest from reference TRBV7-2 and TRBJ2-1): GAGVSQSPSNKVTEKGKDVELRCDPISGHTALYWYRQSLGQGLEFLIYFQGNSAPDKSGLPSDRFSAERTGGSVSTLTIQRTQQEDSAVYLCASERSPSSYNEQFFGPGTRLTVL.

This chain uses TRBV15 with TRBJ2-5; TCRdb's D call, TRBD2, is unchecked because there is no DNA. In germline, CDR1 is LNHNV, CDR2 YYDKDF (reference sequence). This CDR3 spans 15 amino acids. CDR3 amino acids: CATSSRTSVAETQYF. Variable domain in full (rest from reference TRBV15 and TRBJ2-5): DAMVIQNPRYQVTQFGKPVTLSCSQTLNHNVMYWYQQKSSQAPKLLFHYYDKDFNNEADTPDNFQSRRPNTSFCFLDIRSPGLGDTAMYLCATSSRTSVAETQYFGPGTRLLVL.

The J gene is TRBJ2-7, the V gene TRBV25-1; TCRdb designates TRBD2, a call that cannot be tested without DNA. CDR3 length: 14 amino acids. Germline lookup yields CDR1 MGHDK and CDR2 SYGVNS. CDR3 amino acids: CASRAQGSSYEQYF.

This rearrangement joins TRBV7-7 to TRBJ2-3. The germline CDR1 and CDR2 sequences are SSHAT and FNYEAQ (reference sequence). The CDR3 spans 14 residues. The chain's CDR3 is CASSLIVGTDTQYF.